These 27 T cell receptor beta chains share one sample of origin, sequenced in a study of blood T cell repertoires in COVID-19. The method was immunoSEQ multiplex PCR; TCRdb's version includes in-frame clones alone and lacks a portion of them. The data hold approximately 290,000 clones, with 70% to 90% observed a single time. What was sequenced was PBMCs or T cells enriched from blood (not recorded which). These receptors were taken from a woman aged 25 to 39 who had recovered from COVID-19.

This CDR3 reads CASSLWQAGYTF. The CDR3, as DNA: TGTGCCAGCAGTTTATGGCAGGCGGGCTACACCTTC. This sequence joins TRBV28 and TRBJ1-2; D unclear. V gave up 0 bases and J gave up 8 bases, with 7 bases separating them. The germline CDR1 and CDR2 sequences are MDHEN and SYDVKM. There are 12 residues in the CDR3.

This clone was found once. In DNA, the CDR3 is TGTGCCAGCAGCCGACGGGGGTCTGAAGCTTTCTTT. It specifies CASSRRGSEAFF. This sequence joins TRBV13 and TRBJ1-1, with a possible D match to TRBD1 (5 bases). Trimming left V 5 bases short and J 6 bases short, with 10 bases between. The V gene's germline CDR1 is PRHDT and CDR2 FYEKMQ (reference sequence). There are 12 residues in the CDR3.

This rearrangement joins TRBV4-1 to TRBJ1-1; 7 nucleotides match TRBD1. Trimming cost V 3 bases and J 3 bases; bases outside gene matches: 4. CDR3 length: 14 residues. Germline CDR1 reads MGHRA; CDR2 reads YSYEKL. The CDR3 region is CASSQGDRDTEAFF. As DNA, the CDR3 is TGCGCCAGCAGCCAGGGCGACAGGGACACTGAAGCTTTCTTT.

The rearrangement joins TRBV30 to TRBJ1-6; D perhaps matches TRBD1 (6 bases). Germline loops: CDR1 GTSNPN, CDR2 SVGIG (reference sequence). V was cut by 4 bases and J by 7 bases, with 20 bases left in between. This CDR3 has 16 residues. CDR3 protein: CAWKFSSGHKNSPLHF. In nucleotides, the CDR3 is TGTGCCTGGAAATTTTCGTCGGGACATAAGAATTCACCCCTCCACTTT.

This sequence joins TRBV9 and TRBJ2-5; TRBD1 agrees at 10 bases. Germline V lookup: CDR1 SGDLS, CDR2 YYNGEE. The V segment lost 0 bases and the J segment 4 bases; nucleotides outside the gene matches: 3. This CDR3 is 15 amino acids long. CDR3 DNA: TGTGCCAGCAGCGTAGGGGGACAGGGGAGAGAGACCCAGTACTTC. Its protein is CASSVGGQGRETQYF.

The CDR3 sequence: CASSYTSGSGANVLTF. The CDR3 region has the DNA TGTGCCAGCAGTTATACTTCAGGGTCCGGGGCCAACGTCCTGACTTTC. The V gene is TRBV6-5, the J gene TRBJ2-6; TRBD1 is a possible D gene (5 bases). Germline V CDR1 and CDR2: MNHEY, SVGAGI. The CDR3 is made up of 16 amino acids. V was clipped by 3 bases and J by 4 bases, with 13 bases between them.

CDR3 in amino acids: CASPSPSRSSYEQYF. The CDR3 coding sequence is TGTGCCAGCCCCTCACCATCTAGGAGCTCCTACGAGCAGTACTTC. The V call is TRBV6-5, the J call TRBJ2-7; no definite D call. This CDR3 contains 15 residues. V was cut by 8 bases and J by 0 bases, with 17 bases left in between. Germline V gives CDR1 MNHEY, CDR2 SVGAGI.

The chain recombines TRBV5-1 with TRBJ2-1; D is uncertain. The CDR3 covers 13 residues. CDR1 SGHRS and CDR2 YFSETQ come from the germline V gene. V lost 0 bases and J lost 6, with 7 bases in between. The DNA for the CDR3 is TGCGCCAGCAGCTTGGAACTACCCAATGAGCAGTTCTTC. Amino acid sequence: CASSLELPNEQFF.

The rearrangement joins TRBV28 to TRBJ2-6; 8 positions agree with TRBD1. The ends lost 4 bases at V and 2 bases at J; junction bases unmatched: 10. CDR3 size: 18 residues. Germline assignment: CDR1 MDHEN and CDR2 SYDVKM. The CDR3 region is CASSSPTGATPGANVLTF. CDR3 DNA: TGTGCCAGCAGTTCCCCGACAGGGGCGACTCCTGGGGCCAACGTCCTGACTTTC.

The chain recombines TRBV19 with TRBJ1-1; D unresolved. The CDR3 length is 14 residues. CDR1 is LNHDA and CDR2 is SQIVND in the germline V gene (reference sequence). Trimming left V 3 bases short and J 0 bases short, with 8 bases between. CDR3 DNA sequence: TGTGCCAGTAGTATCCCCCCCTTGAACACTGAAGCTTTCTTT. Amino acids: CASSIPPLNTEAFF.

This clone was seen a handful of times. Other DNA sequences in the sample encode the same CDR3. This chain connects TRBV28 to TRBJ1-2; the match to TRBD1 covers 8 bases. Germline V gene lookup returns CDR1 MDHEN and CDR2 SYDVKM. The CDR3 length is 14 residues. V lost 4 bases and J lost 4; bases outside the gene matches: 5. The CDR3 DNA sequence: TGTGCCAGCAGTTCTCAGGGGGCGGGCTATGGCTACACCTTC. Translation: CASSSQGAGYGYTF.

The gene calls are TRBV28 and TRBJ1-4; 7 nucleotides line up with TRBD1. The CDR3 extends over 15 amino acids. CDR1 is MDHEN and CDR2 is SYDVKM in the germline V gene. J lost 3 bases, V lost 6 bases, and 7 bases had no gene match. DNA for the CDR3: TGTGCCAGCAGCCTGTCCGGGACAGCTAATGAAAAACTGTTTTTT. Translating it yields CASSLSGTANEKLFF. The full variable domain, completed using reference TRBV28 and TRBJ1-4, is DVKVTQSSRYLVKRTGEKVFLECVQDMDHENMFWYRQDPGLGLRLIYFSYDVKMKEKGDIPEGYSVSREKKERFSLILESASTNQTSMYLCASSLSGTANEKLFFGSGTQLSVL.

The chain has TRBV27 and TRBJ1-1; D is uncertain. This CDR3 spans 13 amino acids. Germline CDR1 MNHEY, CDR2 SMNVEV (reference sequence). With 3 bases removed from V and 4 bases from J, the gap between germline ends came to 9 bases. The CDR3 is CASSLSESTEAFF. CDR3 nucleotide sequence: TGTGCCAGCAGTTTGTCGGAGAGCACTGAAGCTTTCTTT.

V is TRBV2 and J is TRBJ1-5; D gene ambiguous. The V end lost 4 bases, the J end lost 10 bases, and 11 bases lay between the germline ends. This CDR3 region has 12 residues. Germline CDR1 and CDR2: SNHLY and FYNNEI. The CDR3 is CASSVTGVPQHF. The CDR3, as DNA: TGTGCCAGCAGTGTAACCGGGGTACCCCAGCATTTT.

V is TRBV5-5 and J is TRBJ1-1, with D possibly being TRBD1 (6 bases). The CDR3 extends over 16 amino acids. In germline, CDR1 is SGHKS, CDR2 YYEKEE (reference sequence). V was shortened by 0 bases and J by 3 bases, with 15 bases between the two germline ends. CDR3 amino acids: CASSLAWTATDTEAFF. CDR3 in DNA: TGTGCCAGCAGCTTGGCCTGGACAGCCACGGACACTGAAGCTTTCTTT.

The V call is TRBV12-3 or TRBV12-4, the J call TRBJ2-7; possibly TRBD1 for D (6 bases). V was trimmed by 4 bases and J by 3 bases, leaving 7 bases between them. The CDR3 has 12 residues. CDR3 in DNA: TGTGCCAGCAGTTCGGACAGCTACGAGCAGTACTTC. Its protein product is CASSSDSYEQYF.

This chain joins TRBV5-4 and TRBJ2-3; D uncertain. The germline V and J ends were trimmed by 5 bases and 2 bases, with 6 bases remaining between them. Germline-derived CDR1 and CDR2 are SGHNT and YYREEE (reference sequence). This CDR3 is built from 12 residues. For the CDR3, the DNA is TGTGCCAGCAGTTCCTACACAGATACGCAGTATTTT. Translating gives CASSSYTDTQYF.

The CDR3 here is CASSIGLVAAQETQYF. The CDR3 nucleotides are TGTGCCAGTAGTATTGGTTTGGTAGCGGCCCAAGAGACCCAGTACTTC. The gene calls are TRBV19 and TRBJ2-5; D may be TRBD2 (6 bases). Trimming removed 3 bases at V and 1 base at J, with 15 bases between. CDR1 and CDR2 from the germline V gene are LNHDA and SQIVND (reference sequence). The CDR3 is made up of 16 amino acids.

V usage is TRBV12-3 or TRBV12-4 and J usage is TRBJ1-2; TRBD1 matches at 8 bases. CDR3 length: 13 amino acids. V lost 3 bases to trimming and J lost 8 bases; unmatched junction nucleotides: 5. CDR3 sequence reads: CASSFQGANGYTF. The DNA for the CDR3 is TGTGCCAGCAGTTTCCAGGGGGCAAACGGCTACACCTTC.

The rearrangement links TRBV7-9 to TRBJ1-4; TRBD1 is a possible D gene (6 bases). Trimming stripped 5 bases from V and 2 bases from J, with 12 bases between. CDR1 SEHNR and CDR2 FQNEAQ come from the germline V gene (reference sequence). The CDR3 runs 15 residues. CDR3 in amino acids: CASSRQVATNEKLFF. The CDR3 DNA reads TGTGCCAGCAGCCGACAGGTCGCGACTAATGAAAAACTGTTTTTT.

For the CDR3, the DNA is TGTGCCAGCAGTTATGGGGAGGGCCGGGATGAGCAGTTCTTC. Protein: CASSYGEGRDEQFF. The chain recombines TRBV28 with TRBJ2-1, with 7 nucleotides matching TRBD2. The germline CDR1 and CDR2 sequences are MDHEN and SYDVKM. This CDR3 has 14 amino acids. V was pared by 4 bases and J by 8 bases, with 8 bases of the junction left unmatched.

The chain combines TRBV30 with TRBJ1-2, with 9 positions matching TRBD1. The CDR3 extends over 14 amino acids. Germline V gives CDR1 GTSNPN, CDR2 SVGIG (reference sequence). V lost 2 bases and J lost 6; bases outside the gene matches: 7. This chain's CDR3 is CAWSLGQGIHGYTF. The CDR3, as DNA: TGTGCCTGGAGTCTGGGACAGGGAATCCATGGCTACACCTTC.

CDR3 DNA sequence: TGTGCCAGCAACTCACAGGGTAACACTGAAGCTTTCTTT. This encodes CASNSQGNTEAFF. This chain uses TRBV7-9 with TRBJ1-1, with TRBD1 as a possible D gene (6 bases). There are 13 residues in the CDR3. CDR1 is SEHNR, CDR2 FQNEAQ, per germline (reference sequence). V lost 7 bases and J 2 bases, leaving 11 bases between the germline ends. Based on the CDR3 plus reference TRBV7-9 and TRBJ1-1, the full variable domain is DTGVSQNPRHKITKRGQNVTFRCDPISEHNRLYWYRQTLGQGPEFLTYFQNEAQLEKSRLLSDRFSAERPKGSFSTLEIQRTEQGDSAMYLCASNSQGNTEAFFGQGTRLTVV.

This clone was seen ten or more times. The chain couples TRBV11-3 to TRBJ2-3; no clear D. Germline values: CDR1 SGHNT, CDR2 YENEEA. The CDR3 covers 15 residues. The V and J ends lost 7 bases and 0 bases respectively, with 14 bases between them. The CDR3 bases are TGTGCCAGCATCCCAGGCCGCTCGAGCACAGATACGCAGTATTTT. Translation gives CASIPGRSSTDTQYF.

The genes are TRBV28 and TRBJ2-5; possible D gene TRBD2, 7 bases. V shed 2 bases and J shed 5 bases, with 15 bases lying between them. CDR1 and CDR2 (germline): MDHEN, SYDVKM. The CDR3 extends over 15 amino acids. The CDR3, as DNA: TGTGCCAGCAGTTTAGGTCAGGGGCGGGGGGAGACCCAGTACTTC. Protein: CASSLGQGRGETQYF.

V is TRBV9 and J is TRBJ2-5; 8 bases match TRBD2. The CDR3 consists of 14 residues. Germline CDR1 and CDR2: SGDLS and YYNGEE. The junction had 4 bases not matched to a gene; V was cut back by 5 bases and J by 1 base. The CDR3 sequence is CASSPTSAQETQYF. The CDR3 bases are TGTGCCAGCAGTCCGACTAGCGCCCAAGAGACCCAGTACTTC.

The V call is TRBV5-1, the J call TRBJ1-1; D is ambiguous. In germline, CDR1 is SGHRS, CDR2 YFSETQ. CDR3 length equals 13 residues. The V gene lost 0 bases and the J gene lost 3 bases, with 6 bases spanning the gap. CDR3 sequence: CASSLAQDTEAFF. In DNA, the CDR3 is TGCGCCAGCAGCTTGGCCCAGGACACTGAAGCTTTCTTT.